What follows describes a single TCR beta chain. Its target is unknown. V dropped 6 bases and J dropped 2; count of bases not matched to a gene: 14. This CDR3 contains 20 residues. Germline V gene data show CDR1 as SGHTA and CDR2 as FQGNSA. TCRdb reprocessed the reads via MiXCR and lists one record per CDR3 protein. Of roughly 500,000 distinct CDR3 sequences in the sample, about two fifths are singletons; the top ten hold roughly two fifths. These data come from a study of T cell repertoires in cytomegalovirus infection. This chain connects TRBV7-2 to TRBJ2-1, with 15 bases identical to TRBD2. This sequence originates from a human donor in good health (CMV status not recorded). Some clones in this sample may be carry-over from other donors' samples. Sequences were derived from cultured PBMCs, sampled from culture after CMV antigen stimulation. The CDR3 here is CASRYPGTSGRRAPYNEQFF. As DNA, the CDR3 is TGTGCCAGCAGGTATCCCGGGACTAGCGGGAGGCGGGCCCCCTACAATGAGCAGTTCTTC.